The 32 T cell receptor beta chains below come from one sample, sequenced in a study of identifying expanded T cells in peripheral blood. Clones were read by immunoSEQ multiplex PCR, and TCRdb kept only the in-frame ones, dropping some. The sample lists 90,000 or so clones, around 85% occurring once. The specimen sequenced was blood. The receptors shown here come from a person between 18 and 70 years old in good health.

V usage is TRBV2 and J usage is TRBJ2-2; a weak D match, TRBD2 (6 bases). The CDR3 has 14 residues. The germline V and J ends were trimmed by 4 bases and 2 bases, with 8 bases remaining between them. The germline CDR1 and CDR2 sequences are SNHLY and FYNNEI. CDR3 in DNA: TGTGCCAGCAGTGCGGAGGGTAACACCGGGGAGCTGTTTTTT. This sequence encodes CASSAEGNTGELFF.

J is TRBJ1-5 and V is TRBV19; D unclear. V gave up 6 bases and J gave up 0 bases, with 12 bases separating them. The CDR3 has 15 residues. Per germline, CDR1 LNHDA and CDR2 SQIVND (reference sequence). CDR3 in DNA: TGTGCCAGTAGGGTCCAGTATTATAGCAATCAGCCCCAGCATTTT. It is translated as CASRVQYYSNQPQHF.

J is TRBJ1-2 and V is TRBV4-1, with D perhaps TRBD1 (5 bases). This CDR3 comprises 14 residues. The ends were cut back, 0 bases at V and 6 bases at J, with 11 bases in the middle. Germline loops: CDR1 MGHRA, CDR2 YSYEKL. In DNA form, the CDR3 reads TGCGCCAGCAGCCAAGACCACAGGTCAAATGGCTACACCTTC. This translates into CASSQDHRSNGYTF.

The chain links TRBV6-6 to TRBJ1-1; D not resolved. CDR3 size: 11 residues. From germline, CDR1 is MNHNY and CDR2 SVGAGI (reference sequence). Trimming removed 2 bases at V and 6 bases at J, with 4 bases between. The CDR3: CASSYGAEAFF. The CDR3 coding sequence is TGTGCCAGCAGTTACGGGGCTGAAGCTTTCTTT.

The chain employs TRBV19 and TRBJ2-7, with D possibly TRBD1 on 6 matching bases. Trimming took off 6 bases at V and 0 bases at J, with 12 bases between the two ends. Germline V gene data show CDR1 as LNHDA and CDR2 as SQIVND (reference sequence). The CDR3 is made up of 14 amino acids. CDR3 sequence reads: CASSPGTNSYEQYF. In nucleotides, the CDR3 is TGTGCCAGTAGCCCCGGGACAAACTCCTACGAGCAGTACTTC.

The J gene is TRBJ1-2, the V gene TRBV7-2, with D maybe TRBD1 (5 bases). The ends were cut back, 2 bases at V and 5 bases at J, with 15 bases in the middle. Germline values: CDR1 SGHTA, CDR2 FQGNSA. The CDR3 loop spans 15 amino acids. The CDR3 is CASSLSSLAGYGYTF. The DNA for the CDR3 is TGTGCCAGCAGCTTATCATCATTGGCAGGGTATGGCTACACCTTC.

The J gene is TRBJ2-1, the V gene TRBV5-6; 7 bases agree with TRBD2. This CDR3 spans 14 amino acids. With V trimmed by 3 bases and J by 7 bases, 7 bases remained unmatched. Germline CDR1 reads SGHDT; CDR2 reads YYEEEE. The CDR3 DNA is TGTGCCAGCAGCTACGCGGGGGTGAGGAATGAGCAGTTCTTC. Protein: CASSYAGVRNEQFF.

The chain links TRBV10-2 to TRBJ1-1; D call uncertain. CDR1 is WSHSY and CDR2 is SAAADI in the germline V gene. The V end lost 1 base, the J end lost 0 bases, and 9 bases lay between the germline ends. The CDR3 is 15 amino acids. CDR3: CASSEWSYMNTEAFF. The CDR3 nucleotides read TGCGCCAGCAGTGAGTGGTCATATATGAACACTGAAGCTTTCTTT.

CDR3 bases: TGCGCCAGCAGTCGGGACGCCCCGGTCAATGAGCAGTTCTTC. This gives the protein CASSRDAPVNEQFF. The chain joins TRBV5-1 to TRBJ2-1, with D possibly being TRBD1 or TRBD2 (5 bases each). This CDR3 contains 14 residues. Germline V lookup: CDR1 SGHRS, CDR2 YFSETQ. Trimming pared 5 bases from V and 6 bases from J, leaving 15 bases between.

A few counts support this clone. The V call is TRBV2, the J call TRBJ1-2; tentative D call: TRBD1 (6 bases). V was pared by 6 bases and J by 8 bases, with 16 bases between. The CDR3 is 13 amino acids. Per germline, CDR1 SNHLY and CDR2 FYNNEI. CDR3 sequence: CASRKQGMAGYTF. The CDR3 DNA reads TGTGCCAGCAGAAAACAGGGAATGGCCGGCTACACCTTC.

This sequence joins TRBV21-1 and TRBJ1-1; no check of the table's D call, TRBD1, against the DNA was made. TRBV21-1 is noted as a pseudogene. CDR3 length: 16 residues. The CDR3 reads CASSKGAGFMSTEAFF. The CDR3 DNA reads TGTGCCAGCAGCAAAGGGGCAGGGTTTATGAGTACTGAAGCTTTCTTT.

The chain couples TRBV10-3 to TRBJ1-2, with 7 bases matching TRBD1. Germline CDR1 is ENHRY and CDR2 is SYGVKD. J gave up 3 bases and V 7 bases, and 8 bases lay outside the gene matches. There are 14 residues in the CDR3. As DNA, the CDR3 is TGTGCCATCACCAGATTTGACAGGGACTATGGCTACACCTTC. Its translation is CAITRFDRDYGYTF.

This chain connects TRBV27 to TRBJ2-3, with a tentative D call TRBD1 (5 bases). V was clipped by 3 bases and J by 2 bases, with 15 bases between them. CDR3 length: 16 residues. Germline-derived CDR1 and CDR2 are MNHEY and SMNVEV (reference sequence). The CDR3 sequence is CASSLGWGGTTDTQYF. The CDR3 DNA reads as TGTGCCAGCAGTTTGGGCTGGGGCGGAACCACAGATACGCAGTATTTT.

The rearrangement uses TRBV4-3 and TRBJ1-2; a possible D gene is TRBD1 (5 bases). Germline V gene lookup returns CDR1 LGHNA and CDR2 YSLEER. CDR3 length: 14 residues. V lost 0 bases, J lost 7 bases, and 12 bases lay in between. CDR3 sequence reads: CASSQDRGSGGYTF. The DNA for the CDR3 is TGCGCCAGCAGCCAAGATCGGGGGTCTGGTGGCTACACCTTC.

This chain links TRBV5-1 with TRBJ2-2; D is ambiguous. The CDR3 runs to 11 residues. The germline V gene has CDR1 SGHRS and CDR2 YFSETQ. The V end was cut by 4 bases, the J end by 4 bases, with 2 bases between. CDR3 region: CASSATGELFF. The CDR3 DNA follows: TGCGCCAGCAGCGCCACCGGGGAGCTGTTTTTT. Full variable domain (rest looked up from reference TRBV5-1 and TRBJ2-2): KAGVTQTPRYLIKTRGQQVTLSCSPISGHRSVSWYQQTPGQGLQFLFEYFSETQRNKGNFPGRFSGRQFSNSRSEMNVSTLELGDSALYLCASSATGELFFGEGSRLTVL.

This clone was counted between two and nine times. This chain uses TRBV2 with TRBJ1-6, with unresolved D. With 5 bases removed from V and 4 bases from J, the gap between germline ends came to 6 bases. Germline CDR1 is SNHLY and CDR2 is FYNNEI. The CDR3 length is 13 residues. Written as DNA, the CDR3 is TGTGCCAGCAGTCTAAATTATAATTCACCCCTCCACTTT. Encoded protein: CASSLNYNSPLHF.

The V gene is TRBV14, the J gene TRBJ2-7, with D perhaps TRBD1 (6 bases). V lost 1 base to trimming and J lost 11 bases, with 15 bases between them. The CDR3 consists of 13 residues. CDR1 SGHDN and CDR2 FVKESK come from the germline V gene. The DNA of the CDR3 is TGTGCCAGCAGCCAAGTGTTCAGGGGTATGGAGTACTTC. Protein product: CASSQVFRGMEYF.

This chain links TRBV6-5 with TRBJ1-6; D gene unclear. The CDR3 totals 15 residues. V shed 0 bases and J shed 6 bases, with 9 bases lying between them. Germline CDR1 is MNHEY and CDR2 is SVGAGI. The CDR3 loop reads CASSYSSRSNSPLHF. CDR3 nucleotides: TGTGCCAGCAGTTACTCAAGTAGATCTAATTCACCCCTCCACTTT.

There are a few counts of this clone. CDR3 nucleotides: TGTGCCAGCAGCCACCAGAGCTCCTACAATGAGCAGTTCTTC. Encoded protein: CASSHQSSYNEQFF. The V and J genes are TRBV5-6 and TRBJ2-1; D is unresolved. This CDR3 has 14 amino acids. The germline V gene has CDR1 SGHDT and CDR2 YYEEEE. V was shortened by 4 bases and J by 0 bases, with 8 bases between the two germline ends.

The chain recombines TRBV6-6 with TRBJ1-4; D may be TRBD1 (6 bases). The ends were cut back, 0 bases at V and 7 bases at J, with 12 bases in the middle. Germline loops: CDR1 MNHNY, CDR2 SVGAGI (reference sequence). The CDR3 sequence is 15 residues long. CDR3 DNA: TGTGCCAGCAGTTACTCTCGGGGAGGGGGTGAAAAACTGTTTTTT. Protein: CASSYSRGGGEKLFF.

The chain links TRBV6-1 to TRBJ1-6, with 7 nucleotides matching TRBD1. The CDR3 runs to 13 residues. Trimming at V came to 8 bases and at J to 7 bases, leaving 5 bases not matched to a gene. Germline CDR1 is MNHNS and CDR2 is SASEGT. CDR3 sequence (DNA): TGTGCCAGCTTTGACAGGGCAAATTCACCCCTCCACTTT. Translated: CASFDRANSPLHF.

CDR3 sequence reads: CASSLAPPPAEQYF. As DNA, the CDR3 is TGTGCCAGCAGCTTAGCGCCGCCTCCTGCAGAGCAGTACTTC. The genes are TRBV7-2 and TRBJ2-7, with D uncertain. There are 14 residues in the CDR3. Germline values: CDR1 SGHTA, CDR2 FQGNSA. V shed 0 bases and J shed 7 bases, with 13 bases lying between them. The entire variable domain, with the rest obtained from reference TRBV7-2 and TRBJ2-7, is as follows: GAGVSQSPSNKVTEKGKDVELRCDPISGHTALYWYRQSLGQGLEFLIYFQGNSAPDKSGLPSDRFSAERTGGSVSTLTIQRTQQEDSAVYLCASSLAPPPAEQYFGPGTRLTVT.

The rearrangement joins TRBV7-9 to TRBJ2-7; D assignment may be TRBD1 or TRBD2 (6 bases each). This CDR3 is 13 amino acids long. Germline values: CDR1 SEHNR, CDR2 FQNEAQ (reference sequence). V lost 8 bases and J lost 7, with 18 bases in between. The CDR3 region is CASLRGGAGEQYF. The CDR3 DNA reads TGTGCCAGCCTAAGAGGGGGTGCGGGAGAGCAGTACTTC.

The chain uses TRBV10-3 and TRBJ2-7, with 13 nucleotides matching TRBD2. Germline V lookup: CDR1 ENHRY, CDR2 SYGVKD. This CDR3 has 15 residues. Trimming removed 8 bases from V and 5 bases from J; junction bases left unmatched: 9. The CDR3 here is CAIGTSGVFANEQYF. The CDR3 DNA reads TGTGCCATCGGGACTAGCGGGGTCTTTGCCAACGAGCAGTACTTC.

The V call is TRBV7-2, the J call TRBJ2-5, with 7 positions matching TRBD1. V lost 1 base, J lost 7 bases, and 9 bases stayed unmatched. The germline V gene encodes CDR1 SGHTA and CDR2 FQGNSA. This CDR3 contains 15 residues. CDR3 sequence reads: CASSLGQTGAGTQYF. The DNA for the CDR3 is TGTGCCAGCAGCTTAGGACAAACAGGGGCGGGGACCCAGTACTTC.

This chain connects TRBV19 to TRBJ2-2; a possible D gene is TRBD2 (5 bases). CDR3 size: 13 residues. CDR1 and CDR2 from the germline V gene are LNHDA and SQIVND (reference sequence). Trimming took off 2 bases at V and 10 bases at J, with 11 bases between the two ends. CDR3 protein: CASSILAISELFF. In nucleotides, the CDR3 is TGTGCCAGTAGTATACTAGCAATTTCGGAGCTGTTTTTT.

The chain has TRBV11-3 and TRBJ1-2; D is undetermined. Trimming took off 3 bases at V and 8 bases at J, with 13 bases between the two ends. The CDR3 length is 13 residues. CDR1 is SGHNT and CDR2 is YENEEA in the germline V gene. The CDR3 DNA reads as TGTGCCAGCAGCTTCTTTTCGACGGCCGGCTACACCTTC. It is translated as CASSFFSTAGYTF. Filled out from reference TRBV11-3 and TRBJ1-2, the complete variable domain reads EAGVVQSPRYKIIEKKQPVAFWCNPISGHNTLYWYLQNLGQGPELLIRYENEEAVDDSQLPKDRFSAERLKGVDSTLKIQPAELGDSAVYLCASSFFSTAGYTFGSGTRLTVV.

This chain links TRBV7-8 with TRBJ2-2; 9 bases are a match to TRBD1. J was trimmed by 5 bases and V by 5 bases; bases with no gene match: 6. From germline, CDR1 is SGHVS and CDR2 FQNEAQ. CDR3 length: 15 amino acids. The CDR3 protein is CASSPGQGRTGELFF. DNA of the CDR3: TGTGCCAGCAGCCCCGGACAGGGGAGGACCGGGGAGCTGTTTTTT.

The chain is built from TRBV9 and TRBJ1-3, with 9 bases aligning to TRBD1. CDR3 size: 15 residues. Germline values: CDR1 SGDLS, CDR2 YYNGEE. Trimming at V came to 1 base and at J to 7 bases, leaving 6 bases not matched to a gene. This CDR3 is CASSVSGTGWNTIYF. CDR3 nucleotides: TGTGCCAGCAGCGTATCCGGGACAGGGTGGAACACCATATATTTT.

This clone was recorded once. This chain links TRBV2 with TRBJ2-5; D remains unclear. Germline V gene lookup returns CDR1 SNHLY and CDR2 FYNNEI. V lost 5 bases to trimming and J lost 3 bases, with 10 bases between them. There are 13 residues in the CDR3. CDR3 sequence (DNA): TGTGCCAGCAGTATGTCAGAGAAAGAGACCCAGTACTTC. Translating gives CASSMSEKETQYF.

The chain employs TRBV7-2 and TRBJ1-1; the D gene is possibly TRBD1 (6 bases). Trimming removed 5 bases at V and 5 bases at J, with 15 bases between. The CDR3 is made up of 14 amino acids. The germline CDR1 and CDR2 sequences are SGHTA and FQGNSA. The CDR3 DNA is TGTGCCAGCAGCCGGCCGGGGGCGAGGACTGAAGCTTTCTTT. This translates into CASSRPGARTEAFF.

The rearrangement uses TRBV28 and TRBJ2-3; 11 bases map to TRBD2. The V gene end was trimmed by 6 bases and the J gene end by 6 bases; junction bases not matched to a gene: 14. This CDR3 is 17 amino acids long. In germline, CDR1 is MDHEN, CDR2 SYDVKM. This CDR3 is CASRVDLRTSGWDTQYF. The DNA for the CDR3 is TGTGCCAGCAGGGTTGACTTGAGGACTAGCGGGTGGGATACGCAGTATTTT.